The entry below describes one TCR beta chain. This entry is derived from a study of shared T cell receptors in the human thymus. Profiled with immunoSEQ multiplex PCR; TCRdb holds only in-frame clones, not every one. The table includes about 380,000 clones, approximately 95% detected once. The V and J ends lost 5 bases and 2 bases, in that order; junction bases with no gene match: 14. CDR3 length equals 18 residues. Looked up from germline, CDR1 is SGHVS and CDR2 is FQNEAQ. The J gene is TRBJ2-7, the V gene TRBV7-8; the match to TRBD2 covers 11 bases. The clonotype originates from a human donor. Sequencing used thymocytes. The CDR3 region is CASSPRQGLAGQTYEQYF. The CDR3 DNA is TGTGCCAGCAGCCCAAGGCAAGGACTAGCGGGTCAGACCTACGAGCAGTACTTC.